Sequencing of this T cell receptor beta chain was carried out in a study of T cell responses to AZD1222 COVID-19 vaccine. Study-level information: Pooling was applied to second doses at about 4 or about 12 weeks. Study-wide results and limits: CD4 TCRs associated with vaccination spanned spike, dominating at 160-218 and 743-854. Recipients of AZD1222 seropositive at baseline numbered only five or six. Increased Spike-specific TCR breadth and depth were observed after two AZD1222 doses.

As to this clone: The antigen is unknown.

Per germline, CDR1 SNHLY and CDR2 FYNNEI. This CDR3 has 14 residues. V shed 1 base and J shed 16 bases, with 19 bases lying between them. Data came from immunoSEQ multiplex PCR; TCRdb stores just in-frame clones and leaves some out. The profile shows under 200,000 clones, 90% to 95% of them singletons. This sequence joins TRBV2 and TRBJ1-4, with unresolved D. This sequence was found in an adult in good health. The sample consisted of peripheral blood, taken on day 0 of AZD1222 vaccination. The CDR3 loop reads CASSEELEGLKPFF. In nucleotides, the CDR3 is TGTGCCAGCAGTGAAGAATTGGAAGGACTAAAGCCGTTTTTT.